This section outlines one T cell receptor beta chain sequence together with its context. The antigen is unknown. The data stem from a study of a mutant IDH1 vaccine in newly diagnosed glioma. Study information: Treatment recipients were approximately 60% male and around 38% female, and their mean age was about 40 years.

TCRdb keeps only in-frame clones here, not all; method: immunoSEQ multiplex PCR. Among tens of thousands of clones, 65% to 90% were seen once, and the ten largest hold around 5%. The time point: week 35, safety follow-up. Every vaccine dose comprised 300 ug of mutant IDH1 20-mer peptide plus topical imiquimod. The V gene lost 3 bases and the J gene lost 5 bases, with 15 bases spanning the gap. The CDR3 covers 16 residues. Germline V lookup: CDR1 SGHKS, CDR2 YYEKEE (reference sequence). The chain carries TRBV5-5 and TRBJ1-6; unclear D gene. The receptor's source is a woman aged 40-49 years with glioma. Some clones in this sample may be carry-over from other donors' samples. Sequenced material: PBMCs, taken from a glioma patient whose treatment included an IDH1 peptide vaccine. CDR3: CASSSLRGRDNSPLHF. CDR3 DNA sequence: TGTGCCAGCAGCTCCCTCCGAGGGAGAGATAATTCACCCCTCCACTTT.